Below are 26 T cell receptor beta chains sequenced from a single sample in a study of ipilimumab plus nivolumab after autologous stem cell transplantation. TCRdb's table, derived via immunoSEQ multiplex PCR, lists solely in-frame clones and lacks some. The sample comprises about 15,000 clones, 70% to 85% of which are singletons, and approximately 34% rests with the top ten. Sequenced material: PBMCs, taken in a trial of ipilimumab plus nivolumab as post-transplant consolidation. The receptors were sampled from a male donor with diffuse large B-cell lymphoma.

This clone was detected only a few times. V is TRBV11-3 and J is TRBJ2-3; 11 bases align to TRBD2. V gave up 6 bases and J gave up 6 bases; unmatched junction bases: 8. Germline assignment: CDR1 SGHNT and CDR2 YENEEA. CDR3 length: 15 residues. The CDR3 region has the DNA TGTGCCAGCAGTAGGTTAGCGGGAGGGACCGATACGCAGTATTTT. Protein product: CASSRLAGGTDTQYF.

The J gene is TRBJ1-5, the V gene TRBV29-1; D is undetermined. The CDR3 consists of 13 residues. Looked up from germline, CDR1 is SQVTM and CDR2 is ANQGSEA. Deletions cut 6 bases from V and 0 bases from J, with 9 bases between. The CDR3 region has the DNA TGCAGCGTGGGTTGGGGTAGCAATCAGCCCCAGCATTTT. Its translation: CSVGWGSNQPQHF. Supplemented by reference TRBV29-1 and TRBJ1-5, the full variable domain reads SAVISQKPSRDICQRGTSLTIQCQVDSQVTMMFWYRQQPGQSLTLIATANQGSEATYESGFVIDKFPISRPNLTFSTLTVSNMSPEDSSIYLCSVGWGSNQPQHFGDGTRLSIL.

The J gene is TRBJ1-4, the V gene TRBV19, with no clear D. CDR1 LNHDA and CDR2 SQIVND come from the germline V gene (reference sequence). This CDR3 spans 16 amino acids. V was trimmed by 7 bases and J by 0 bases, leaving 15 bases between them. The CDR3 sequence is CASKGQLGATNEKLFF. CDR3 bases: TGTGCCAGTAAGGGTCAACTCGGGGCAACTAATGAAAAACTGTTTTTT.

The chain employs TRBV5-1 and TRBJ2-2, with 8 bases aligning to TRBD1. From germline, CDR1 is SGHRS and CDR2 YFSETQ. CDR3 size: 15 residues. Trimming removed 3 bases from V and 4 bases from J; junction bases left unmatched: 5. The CDR3 coding sequence is TGCGCCAGCAGCTCTGGGACAGGTGTCACCGGGGAGCTGTTTTTT. Its translation: CASSSGTGVTGELFF.

This chain uses TRBV28 with TRBJ1-2; D may be TRBD1 (5 bases). There are 13 residues in the CDR3. Trimming cost V 2 bases and J 7 bases, with 11 bases left between them. The germline V gene encodes CDR1 MDHEN and CDR2 SYDVKM. This CDR3 is CASSLIRRGGYTF. The CDR3 nucleotides read TGTGCCAGCAGTTTAATCCGAAGGGGTGGCTACACCTTC.

This chain connects TRBV6-6 to TRBJ2-2, with TRBD1 matching over 12 bases. CDR1 is MNHNY and CDR2 is SVGAGI in the germline V gene (reference sequence). The CDR3 is 16 residues long. V lost 6 bases and J lost 6; bases outside the gene matches: 8. The DNA for the CDR3 is TGTGCCAGCAGCCGCGGCGGGACAGGGGGCCCCGGGGAGCTGTTTTTT. Translation gives CASSRGGTGGPGELFF.

In nucleotides, the CDR3 is TGTGCCAGCAGGACTAGCGGGGGTTTGAAGCAGTACTTC. Its protein is CASRTSGGLKQYF. The rearrangement links TRBV6-6 to TRBJ2-7; 12 bases are shared with TRBD2. CDR1 is MNHNY, CDR2 SVGAGI, per germline (reference sequence). CDR3 length: 13 residues. J lost 8 bases, V lost 6 bases, and 5 bases had no gene match.

The V gene is TRBV5-1, the J gene TRBJ1-1, with no clear D. Looked up from germline, CDR1 is SGHRS and CDR2 is YFSETQ. The CDR3 sequence is 12 residues long. The V end lost 3 bases, the J end lost 7 bases, and 10 bases lay between the germline ends. This CDR3 reads CASSSDGNEAFF. For the CDR3, the DNA is TGCGCCAGCAGCTCGGACGGAAATGAAGCTTTCTTT.

V and J are TRBV5-1 and TRBJ2-2; D is ambiguous. Deletions cut 2 bases from V and 3 bases from J, with 8 bases between. The CDR3 is 14 amino acids. Germline V gene data show CDR1 as SGHRS and CDR2 as YFSETQ. The CDR3: CASSFTGYTGELFF. In nucleotides, the CDR3 is TGCGCCAGCAGCTTCACTGGATACACCGGGGAGCTGTTTTTT.

The V gene is TRBV2, the J gene TRBJ2-5; TRBD2 matches at 7 bases. The V gene's germline CDR1 is SNHLY and CDR2 FYNNEI. V lost 2 bases and J lost 5; bases outside the gene matches: 14. The CDR3 is made up of 17 amino acids. The CDR3 loop reads CASSETRSWGRAETQYF. CDR3 sequence (DNA): TGTGCCAGCAGTGAAACCCGTTCTTGGGGGAGGGCGGAGACCCAGTACTTC. Based on the CDR3 plus reference TRBV2 and TRBJ2-5, the full variable domain is EPEVTQTPSHQVTQMGQEVILRCVPISNHLYFYWYRQILGQKVEFLVSFYNNEISEKSEIFDDQFSVERPDGSNFTLKIRSTKLEDSAMYFCASSETRSWGRAETQYFGPGTRLLVL.

This clone counts as medium-sized (0.01 to 0.1%). The V call is TRBV19, the J call TRBJ1-5, with D maybe TRBD1 (6 bases). V lost 1 base, J lost 2 bases, and 15 bases lay in between. The CDR3 totals 17 residues. From germline, CDR1 is LNHDA and CDR2 SQIVND (reference sequence). The CDR3 DNA sequence: TGTGCCAGTAGTATAGGGGGAGGGGGATGGGGCAATCAGCCCCAGCATTTT. This codes for CASSIGGGGWGNQPQHF.

The count of this clone is one. CDR3 sequence reads: CASRLMPGSQSTEAFF. In DNA form, the CDR3 reads TGTGCCAGTAGATTGATGCCAGGCTCACAGAGCACTGAAGCTTTCTTT. The genes are TRBV19 and TRBJ1-1; the D is unclear. Trimming shortened V by 6 bases and J by 4 bases, and 21 bases separated the two germline ends. Germline V gives CDR1 LNHDA, CDR2 SQIVND (reference sequence). This CDR3 comprises 16 residues.

The CDR3 DNA sequence: TGTGCCAGCAGCTCCCAAGGCACAGATACGCAGTATTTT. Its translation is CASSSQGTDTQYF. V and J are TRBV7-3 and TRBJ2-3; D is ambiguous. Germline-derived CDR1 and CDR2 are SGHTA and FQGTGA. CDR3 length: 13 amino acids. V shed 4 bases and J shed 1 base, with 6 bases lying between them.

This chain joins TRBV9 and TRBJ2-3; 12 positions match TRBD2. Unmatched junction bases numbered 10, after V lost 0 bases and J lost 11 bases. Germline V gene data show CDR1 as SGDLS and CDR2 as YYNGEE. The CDR3 totals 16 residues. This CDR3 reads CASSVGASGGAEVQYF. The CDR3 DNA follows: TGTGCCAGCAGCGTAGGGGCTAGCGGGGGGGCGGAGGTGCAGTATTTT.

This clone has only one observation. This chain connects TRBV11-3 to TRBJ2-5, with D tentatively TRBD1 (5 bases). The CDR3 sequence is 14 residues long. Germline V CDR1 and CDR2: SGHNT, YENEEA. Trimming left V 2 bases short and J 4 bases short, with 11 bases between. CDR3 residues: CASSLPRRAETQYF. CDR3 in DNA: TGTGCCAGCAGCTTACCCCGCAGGGCAGAGACCCAGTACTTC.

The chain employs TRBV20-1 and TRBJ2-5; perhaps D is TRBD1 or TRBD2 (6 bases each). Gene TRBJ2-7 matches the end of the DNA better, so the J call may be wrong. The germline V gene encodes CDR1 DFQATT and CDR2 SNEGSKA (reference sequence). The CDR3 consists of 11 residues. CDR3 region: CSAGGPHEQYF. The CDR3 DNA is TGCAGTGCCGGGGGCCCCCACGAGCAGTACTTC.

This chain joins TRBV4-1 and TRBJ2-7, with D perhaps matching TRBD2 (5 bases). This CDR3 region has 16 residues. Trimming took off 1 base at V and 7 bases at J, with 20 bases between the two ends. The germline gives CDR1 MGHRA, CDR2 YSYEKL. This CDR3 is CASSQGLRGPLAEQYF. The CDR3 DNA reads as TGCGCCAGCAGCCAAGGTTTGCGAGGGCCCTTGGCGGAGCAGTACTTC.

The chain combines TRBV6-5 with TRBJ1-1, with TRBD1 matching over 9 bases. Germline V CDR1 and CDR2: MNHEY, SVGAGI. The trim removed 4 bases at V and 5 bases at J, leaving 5 bases unmatched. CDR3 length equals 14 residues. The CDR3 here is CASSSQGALTEAFF. CDR3 in DNA: TGTGCCAGCAGTTCACAGGGGGCATTGACTGAAGCTTTCTTT.

The CDR3 nucleotides read TGCGCCAGCAGCCTCCGAGCAGCGAGTAACACCGGGGAGCTGTTTTTT. Protein product: CASSLRAASNTGELFF. V gene TRBV5-1 combines with J gene TRBJ2-2, with D hard to call. V lost 4 bases to trimming and J lost 2 bases, with 15 bases between them. Germline values: CDR1 SGHRS, CDR2 YFSETQ. This CDR3 comprises 16 residues.

V usage is TRBV19 and J usage is TRBJ2-1, with 8 bases matching TRBD2. Germline V lookup: CDR1 LNHDA, CDR2 SQIVND (reference sequence). The CDR3 has 16 residues. J was trimmed by 6 bases and V by 7 bases; bases with no gene match: 14. The CDR3 loop is CASMAFREGGLNEQFF. The CDR3 region has the DNA TGTGCCAGTATGGCCTTCCGGGAGGGGGGCCTCAATGAGCAGTTCTTC.

The J gene is TRBJ2-5, the V gene TRBV6-5; no firm D call. From germline, CDR1 is MNHEY and CDR2 SVGAGI. The CDR3 loop spans 11 amino acids. V gave up 4 bases and J gave up 4 bases, with 4 bases separating them. The CDR3 sequence: CASSLGETQYF. The CDR3 DNA is TGTGCCAGCAGTTTAGGAGAGACCCAGTACTTC.

The V gene is TRBV30, the J gene TRBJ2-2; weak D call: TRBD1 (6 bases). The CDR3 consists of 15 residues. The germline V gene has CDR1 GTSNPN and CDR2 SVGIG (reference sequence). V shed 2 bases and J shed 1 base, with 11 bases lying between them. CDR3 in amino acids: CAWSIPTGNTGELFF. The CDR3, as DNA: TGTGCCTGGAGTATACCGACAGGGAACACCGGGGAGCTGTTTTTT.

This clone has more than one count but fewer than ten. The chain has TRBV4-2 and TRBJ2-3; D remains unclear. Trimming took off 1 base at V and 1 base at J, with 12 bases between the two ends. The CDR3 is 16 residues long. CDR1 and CDR2 from the germline V gene are LGHNA and YNFKEQ. Here the CDR3 DNA reads TGTGCCAGCAGCCAAGTCATCAGTCCTCGCACAGATACGCAGTATTTT. This encodes CASSQVISPRTDTQYF.

J is TRBJ1-2 and V is TRBV19, with no clear D. The CDR3 contains 14 residues. Deletions cut 7 bases from V and 7 bases from J, with 19 bases between. Germline V gives CDR1 LNHDA, CDR2 SQIVND (reference sequence). The CDR3 loop reads CASNTRRVLGGYTF. The CDR3 DNA follows: TGTGCCAGTAACACCCGACGGGTGCTTGGTGGCTACACCTTC.

The gene calls are TRBV6-5 and TRBJ2-2; D possibly corresponds to TRBD1 (6 bases). CDR1 is MNHEY and CDR2 is SVGAGI in the germline V gene. The CDR3 consists of 14 residues. The V end was cut by 6 bases, the J end by 3 bases, with 11 bases between. In DNA, the CDR3 is TGTGCCAGCAGGGGGGACACTTACACCGGGGAGCTGTTTTTT. Translating gives CASRGDTYTGELFF.

This chain connects TRBV2 to TRBJ2-1; the D gene is possibly TRBD2 (5 bases). Germline V lookup: CDR1 SNHLY, CDR2 FYNNEI. The V end was cut by 10 bases, the J end by 7 bases, with 17 bases between. The CDR3 consists of 13 residues. The CDR3 region has the DNA TGTGCCAATGGGCAAATACCGGGGAATGAGCAGTTCTTC. This sequence encodes CANGQIPGNEQFF. Supplemented by reference TRBV2 and TRBJ2-1, the full variable domain reads EPEVTQTPSHQVTQMGQEVILRCVPISNHLYFYWYRQILGQKVEFLVSFYNNEISEKSEIFDDQFSVERPDGSNFTLKIRSTKLEDSAMYFCANGQIPGNEQFFGPGTRLTVL.